One sample yielded the 5 T cell receptor beta chains listed below, sequenced in a study of T cell repertoires in cytomegalovirus infection. TCRdb independently ran MiXCR on the reads; one entry per CDR3 protein. The sample has roughly 230,000 distinct CDR3 sequences; 22% are singletons. The sequencing input was CD8+ T cells from PBMCs. These receptor sequences come from a human donor in good health (CMV status not recorded). Some clones in this sample may be carry-over from other donors' samples.

Concerning this clonotype itself: At one of its ends the junction is not consistent with the germline gene, which may arise from a read error. DNA of the CDR3: TGTACCAGCAGTGCCACAGGGGCCTACGAGCAGTACTTC. Protein product: CTSSATGAYEQYF. The V and J genes are TRBV28 and TRBJ2-7; 7 bases are shared with TRBD1. This CDR3 region has 13 residues. Germline V lookup: CDR1 MDHEN, CDR2 SYDVKM. Drawing the rest from reference TRBV28 and TRBJ2-7, the complete variable domain is DVKVTQSSRYLVKRTGEKVFLECVQDMDHENMFWYRQDPGLGLRLIYFSYDVKMKEKGDIPEGYSVSREKKERFSLILESASTNQTSMYLCTSSATGAYEQYFGPGTRLTVT.

The chain recombines TRBV10-3 with TRBJ1-1; TRBD1 is a possible D gene (5 bases). With 8 bases removed from V and 1 base from J, the gap between germline ends came to 14 bases. This CDR3 is built from 14 residues. Germline V gene lookup returns CDR1 ENHRY and CDR2 SYGVKD. Here the CDR3 reads CAIWGGTGNTEAFF. For the CDR3, the DNA is TGTGCCATCTGGGGGGGAACAGGGAACACTGAAGCTTTCTTT.

This clonotype was picked up many times. This chain connects TRBV7-8 to TRBJ2-1; tentative D call: TRBD1 (7 bases). The V gene lost 1 base and the J gene lost 3 bases, with 28 bases spanning the gap. This CDR3 has 21 amino acids. Germline values: CDR1 SGHVS, CDR2 FQNEAQ. The CDR3 nucleotides are TGTGCCAGCAGCTTAGTGAGGGAACAGGGGTCCCGGGACTGGATCTACAATGAGCAGTTCTTC. Protein sequence: CASSLVREQGSRDWIYNEQFF.

The chain has TRBV20-1 and TRBJ2-7; perhaps TRBD2 as D (5 bases). The CDR3 sequence is 14 residues long. V lost 6 bases and J 1 base, leaving 16 bases between the germline ends. Germline CDR1 is DFQATT and CDR2 is SNEGSKA (reference sequence). Here the CDR3 reads CSAAGELSSYEQYF. The CDR3 DNA reads TGCAGTGCAGCCGGGGAGCTGAGTTCCTACGAGCAGTACTTC.

J is TRBJ2-2 and V is TRBV20-1; D is perhaps TRBD1 or TRBD2 (5 bases each). This CDR3 region has 15 residues. Per the germline V gene, CDR1 is DFQATT and CDR2 is SNEGSKA (reference sequence). Deletions cut 0 bases from V and 5 bases from J, with 13 bases between. The CDR3: CSARDPGTTTGELFF. The CDR3 DNA is TGCAGTGCTAGAGATCCCGGGACGACGACCGGGGAGCTGTTTTTT.